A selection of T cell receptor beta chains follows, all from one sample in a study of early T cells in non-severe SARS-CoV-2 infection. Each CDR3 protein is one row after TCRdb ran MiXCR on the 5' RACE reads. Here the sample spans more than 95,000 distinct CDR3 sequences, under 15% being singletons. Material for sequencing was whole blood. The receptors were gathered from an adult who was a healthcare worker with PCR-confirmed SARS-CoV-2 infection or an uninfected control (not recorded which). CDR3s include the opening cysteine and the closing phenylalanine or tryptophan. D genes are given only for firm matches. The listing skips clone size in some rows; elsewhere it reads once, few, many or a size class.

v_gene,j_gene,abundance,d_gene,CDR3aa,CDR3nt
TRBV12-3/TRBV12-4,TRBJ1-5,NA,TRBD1,CASTLTGTSNQPQHF,TGTGCCAGCACGCTGACAGGGACCTCCAATCAGCCCCAGCATTTT
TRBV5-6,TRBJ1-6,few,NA,CASSLNLEHSPLHF,TGTGCCAGCAGCTTGAACTTGGAGCATTCACCCCTCCACTTT
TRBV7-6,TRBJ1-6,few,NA,CASSLADSGGGSPLHF,TGTGCCAGCAGCTTAGCGGACTCGGGCGGCGGTTCACCCCTCCACTTT
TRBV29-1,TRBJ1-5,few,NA,CSVGGGDQPQHF,TGCAGCGTTGGTGGGGGAGATCAGCCCCAGCATTTT
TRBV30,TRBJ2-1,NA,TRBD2,CAWTPGGARNEQFF,TGTGCCTGGACCCCGGGGGGGGCCCGGAATGAGCAGTTCTTC
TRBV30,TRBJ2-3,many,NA,CAWKPGVRGDTQYF,TGTGCCTGGAAGCCCGGGGTAAGGGGAGATACGCAGTATTTT
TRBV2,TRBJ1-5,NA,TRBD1,CARRKGGDQPQHF,TGTGCCAGGAGGAAAGGGGGCGATCAGCCCCAGCATTTT
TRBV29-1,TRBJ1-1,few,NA,CSHKTGTEAFF,TGCAGCCATAAAACTGGAACTGAAGCTTTCTTT
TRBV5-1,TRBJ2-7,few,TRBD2,CASSYSGGLGEQYF,TGCGCCAGCAGCTACTCGGGGGGACTGGGCGAGCAGTACTTC
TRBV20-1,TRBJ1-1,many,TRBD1,CSASPGTGETEAFF,TGCAGTGCTAGTCCCGGGACAGGAGAAACTGAAGCTTTCTTT
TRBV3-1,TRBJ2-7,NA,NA,CASSQVSGAYEQYF,TGTGCCAGCAGCCAAGTGAGCGGCGCCTACGAGCAGTACTTC
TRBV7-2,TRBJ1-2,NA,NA,CASSLLMGNYGYTF,TGTGCCAGCAGCTTATTGATGGGAAACTATGGCTACACCTTC
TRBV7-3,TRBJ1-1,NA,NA,CASSSTGLTGNTEAFF,TGTGCCAGCAGCTCCACCGGACTCACGGGGAACACTGAAGCTTTCTTT
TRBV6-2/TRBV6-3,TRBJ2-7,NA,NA,CASSFHAGFRVYEQYF,TGTGCCAGCAGTTTTCACGCGGGTTTCAGGGTCTACGAGCAGTACTTC
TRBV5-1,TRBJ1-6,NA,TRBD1,CASREQGNSPLHF,TGCGCCAGCAGAGAACAGGGGAATTCACCCCTCCACTTT
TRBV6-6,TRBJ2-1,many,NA,CASSYRRGLTRGSYNEQFF,TGTGCCAGCAGTTACCGGCGGGGACTTACCAGGGGATCCTACAATGAGCAGTTCTTC
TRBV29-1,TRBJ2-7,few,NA,CSVKDLGEQYF,TGCAGCGTAAAAGACCTGGGCGAGCAGTACTTC
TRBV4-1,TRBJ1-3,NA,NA,CASSQDSTGINTIYF,TGCGCCAGCAGCCAAGATTCGACGGGAATAAACACCATATATTTT
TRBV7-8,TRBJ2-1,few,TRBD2,CASSLTGRSYNEQFF,TGTGCCAGCAGCTTAACCGGGAGGTCCTACAATGAGCAGTTCTTC
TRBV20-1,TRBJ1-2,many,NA,CSAILDWRGATF,TGCAGTGCTATCCTGGACTGGCGGGGGGCCACCTTC
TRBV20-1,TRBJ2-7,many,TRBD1,CSARGSGGIYEQYF,TGCAGTGCTAGAGGGTCAGGGGGCATCTACGAGCAGTACTTC
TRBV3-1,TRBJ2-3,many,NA,CASSQDRVGTDTQYF,TGTGCCAGCAGCCAAGATCGAGTAGGAACAGATACGCAGTATTTT
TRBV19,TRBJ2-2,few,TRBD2,CASSIRGDTGELFF,TGTGCCAGTAGTATCCGGGGGGATACCGGGGAGCTGTTTTTT
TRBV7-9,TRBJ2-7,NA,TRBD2,CASSSPERGHYEQYF,TGTGCCAGCAGCTCCCCGGAGCGGGGGCACTACGAGCAGTACTTC
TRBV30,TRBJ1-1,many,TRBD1,CAWTGGGTEAFF,TGTGCCTGGACAGGGGGCGGGACTGAAGCTTTCTTT
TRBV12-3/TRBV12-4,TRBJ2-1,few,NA,CASMKDFSYNEQFF,TGTGCCAGCATGAAGGACTTTTCCTACAATGAGCAGTTCTTC
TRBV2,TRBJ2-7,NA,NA,CATEGRGSSYEQYF,TGTGCCACCGAGGGCAGGGGAAGCTCCTACGAGCAGTACTTC
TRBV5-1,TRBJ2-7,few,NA,CASSWGSGNEQYF,TGCGCCAGCAGCTGGGGCTCCGGGAACGAGCAGTACTTC
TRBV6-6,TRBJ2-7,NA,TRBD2,CASSYVGGGNTYEQYF,TGTGCCAGCAGTTACGTCGGCGGGGGGAATACCTACGAGCAGTACTTC
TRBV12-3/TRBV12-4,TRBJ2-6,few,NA,CASSLLDSGANVLTF,TGTGCCAGCAGTTTGTTGGACTCTGGGGCCAACGTCCTGACTTTC
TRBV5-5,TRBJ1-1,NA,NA,CASSGTSNTEAFF,TGTGCCAGCAGTGGGACATCGAACACTGAAGCTTTCTTT
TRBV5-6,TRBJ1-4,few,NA,CASSLKIVGGNEKLFF,TGTGCCAGCAGCTTGAAGATCGTTGGCGGAAATGAAAAACTGTTTTTT
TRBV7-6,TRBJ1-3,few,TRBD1,CASSRRDRETGNTIYF,TGTGCCAGCAGTCGCCGGGACAGGGAAACTGGAAACACCATATATTTT
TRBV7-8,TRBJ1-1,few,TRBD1,CASSLDPRDRVFTEAFF,TGTGCCAGCAGCTTAGATCCCCGGGACAGGGTATTCACTGAAGCTTTCTTT
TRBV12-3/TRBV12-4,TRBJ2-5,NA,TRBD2,CASSPLLAGAGGETQYF,TGTGCCAGCAGTCCACTACTAGCGGGGGCTGGCGGAGAGACCCAGTACTTC
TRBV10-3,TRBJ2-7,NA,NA,CAIRRDVLFWREQYF,TGTGCCATCAGAAGGGACGTTCTTTTCTGGAGGGAGCAGTACTTC
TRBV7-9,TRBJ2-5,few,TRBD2,CASSLWLAGQETQYF,TGTGCCAGCAGCTTATGGCTAGCGGGCCAAGAGACCCAGTACTTC